The 25 T cell receptor beta chains reported below all come from one sample, sequenced in a study of Tregs in tolerant kidney transplant recipients. Mixed chimerism was transient after nonmyeloablative marrow transplants from related graft donors. Data came from immunoSEQ multiplex PCR; TCRdb stores just in-frame clones and leaves some out. The top ten clones hold roughly 1.5% of a sample with 65,000 to 85,000 clones, 90% to 95% of them seen once. The sequenced sample was CD4+ T cells from blood (PBMCs), obtained 24 months after the transplant. The receptors were sampled from a human patient who received a combined kidney and bone marrow transplant. The graft donor may be the source of some T cells.

J is TRBJ1-6 and V is TRBV28; D is uncertain. CDR1 is MDHEN, CDR2 SYDVKM, per germline. The CDR3 is made up of 14 amino acids. V lost 2 bases to trimming and J lost 8 bases, with 10 bases between them. The CDR3 sequence is CASSLRGRDSPLHF. CDR3 nucleotide sequence: TGTGCCAGCAGTTTACGGGGTAGGGATTCACCCCTCCACTTT.

J is TRBJ2-7 and V is TRBV28, with D tentatively TRBD2 (6 bases). CDR1 MDHEN and CDR2 SYDVKM come from the germline V gene. This CDR3 comprises 17 residues. With 3 bases removed from V and 0 bases from J, the gap between germline ends came to 18 bases. The CDR3 DNA reads as TGTGCCAGCAGTTTTCCACCGGGACTGGGAAGCTCCTACGAGCAGTACTTC. This sequence encodes CASSFPPGLGSSYEQYF.

The chain couples TRBV7-2 to TRBJ2-7; D is perhaps TRBD1 (5 bases). In germline, CDR1 is SGHTA, CDR2 FQGNSA. V was shortened by 4 bases and J by 2 bases, with 9 bases between the two germline ends. There are 13 residues in the CDR3. The CDR3, as DNA: TGTGCCAGCAGCTGGACATCGCCCTACGAGCAGTACTTC. Its translation: CASSWTSPYEQYF.

V usage is TRBV7-2 and J usage is TRBJ2-3; D uncertain. Between the trimmed V and J ends, which lost 5 bases and 8 bases, there was a span of 11 bases. Germline V gene lookup returns CDR1 SGHTA and CDR2 FQGNSA. CDR3 length: 12 amino acids. The DNA for the CDR3 is TGTGCCAGCAGCCCGGATGGCGGTACGCAGTATTTT. This gives the protein CASSPDGGTQYF.

The V and J genes are TRBV7-2 and TRBJ2-5, with 9 bases that match TRBD2. CDR3 length equals 16 residues. V gave up 7 bases and J gave up 3 bases; unmatched junction bases: 12. The V gene's germline CDR1 is SGHTA and CDR2 FQGNSA. This CDR3 is CASNIWERGDEETQYF. The CDR3 region has the DNA TGTGCCAGCAACATTTGGGAGCGGGGGGACGAAGAGACCCAGTACTTC.

V is TRBV7-2 and J is TRBJ1-1, with 8 nucleotides matching TRBD1. Germline CDR1 reads SGHTA; CDR2 reads FQGNSA. The CDR3 loop spans 15 amino acids. V lost 2 bases to trimming and J lost 4 bases; unmatched junction nucleotides: 6. DNA of the CDR3: TGTGCCAGCAGCTTAAGAAGGACAGGGTCCACTGAAGCTTTCTTT. Encoded protein: CASSLRRTGSTEAFF.

V usage is TRBV2 and J usage is TRBJ2-5; no clear D. The germline gives CDR1 SNHLY, CDR2 FYNNEI. The CDR3 spans 10 residues. V lost 5 bases, J lost 5 bases, and 3 bases lay in between. CDR3 region: CASSLETQYF. DNA for the CDR3: TGTGCCAGCAGTCTGGAGACCCAGTACTTC.

This clone has only one observation. V gene TRBV18 combines with J gene TRBJ1-5; possibly TRBD1 for D (6 bases). CDR3 length equals 16 residues. The V end lost 3 bases, the J end lost 8 bases, and 20 bases lay between the germline ends. Germline V gene data show CDR1 as KGHSH and CDR2 as LQKENI. The CDR3 loop reads CASSPPGQPSTEPQHF. The CDR3 DNA is TGTGCCAGCTCACCTCCGGGACAACCTTCGACGGAGCCCCAGCATTTT.

The V gene is TRBV6-5, the J gene TRBJ1-2; tentative D call: TRBD1 (5 bases). CDR3 length: 15 amino acids. The germline CDR1 and CDR2 sequences are MNHEY and SVGAGI. The ends were cut back, 4 bases at V and 3 bases at J, with 15 bases in the middle. CDR3 in amino acids: CASSSSSKGDYGYTF. The CDR3 bases are TGTGCCAGCAGTTCCTCTAGTAAAGGGGACTATGGCTACACCTTC.

The CDR3 spells CASSAVLAGGGDTQYF. CDR3 DNA: TGTGCCAGCAGCGCGGTACTAGCGGGAGGGGGGGATACGCAGTATTTT. This chain connects TRBV7-2 to TRBJ2-3; 13 bases are shared with TRBD2. The J segment lost 6 bases and the V segment lost 5 bases, leaving 8 bases of the junction unmatched. Germline V lookup: CDR1 SGHTA, CDR2 FQGNSA. The CDR3 extends over 16 amino acids.

The chain recombines TRBV29-1 with TRBJ2-3; 7 nucleotides align to TRBD2. The J segment lost 0 bases and the V segment lost 6 bases, leaving 9 bases of the junction unmatched. The CDR3 runs 15 residues. Germline V gene lookup returns CDR1 SQVTM and CDR2 ANQGSEA. The CDR3 bases are TGCAGCGTCCCGGGGAGGGGACGGAGCACAGATACGCAGTATTTT. It codes for CSVPGRGRSTDTQYF.

The genes are TRBV4-3 and TRBJ2-2; TRBD1 might be the D (5 bases). The V and J ends lost 0 bases and 0 bases respectively, with 14 bases between them. There are 18 residues in the CDR3. Germline V gene data show CDR1 as LGHNA and CDR2 as YSLEER. CDR3 coding DNA: TGCGCCAGCAGCCAAGATCTAGGGGTGTTTTCGAACACCGGGGAGCTGTTTTTT. Amino acids: CASSQDLGVFSNTGELFF.

The chain recombines TRBV7-2 with TRBJ2-5; 11 bases line up with TRBD2. Germline V gene lookup returns CDR1 SGHTA and CDR2 FQGNSA. This CDR3 region has 16 residues. With 2 bases clipped from V and 5 bases from J, the junction kept 7 bases outside the gene matches. The CDR3 spells CASSLPASGGTETQYF. CDR3 in DNA: TGTGCCAGCAGCTTACCGGCTAGCGGGGGGACCGAGACCCAGTACTTC.

The J gene is TRBJ2-3, the V gene TRBV5-1; D might be TRBD2 (5 bases). V shed 1 base and J shed 2 bases, with 11 bases lying between them. Per the germline V gene, CDR1 is SGHRS and CDR2 is YFSETQ. The CDR3 extends over 15 amino acids. In DNA form, the CDR3 reads TGCGCCAGCAGCTTGATGAGCGGAGCCACAGATACGCAGTATTTT. Protein: CASSLMSGATDTQYF.

V gene TRBV13 combines with J gene TRBJ2-4; no clear D gene. Germline V gene sequence: CDR1 PRHDT, CDR2 FYEKMQ (reference sequence). The CDR3 is 13 amino acids. V was pared by 4 bases and J by 0 bases, with 4 bases between. The CDR3 sequence is CASSSIAKNIQYF. The CDR3 bases are TGTGCCAGCAGCTCAATAGCCAAAAACATTCAGTACTTC.

V gene TRBV5-1 combines with J gene TRBJ2-5; a weak D match, TRBD1 (5 bases). The CDR3 runs 14 residues. Germline values: CDR1 SGHRS, CDR2 YFSETQ. Trimming took off 3 bases at V and 5 bases at J, with 14 bases between the two ends. CDR3 DNA sequence: TGCGCCAGCAGCTCCACAGTGGGGCGGGAGACCCAGTACTTC. It specifies CASSSTVGRETQYF. The variable domain in full, completed from reference TRBV5-1 and TRBJ2-5, reads KAGVTQTPRYLIKTRGQQVTLSCSPISGHRSVSWYQQTPGQGLQFLFEYFSETQRNKGNFPGRFSGRQFSNSRSEMNVSTLELGDSALYLCASSSTVGRETQYFGPGTRLLVL.

Concerning this clone itself: Its ends do not fully match the called genes, so a read error is possible. The chain employs TRBV10-3 and TRBJ2-7; maybe TRBD2 (6 bases). Germline V gene lookup returns CDR1 ENHRY and CDR2 SYGVKD. The CDR3 is 12 residues long. CDR3 loop: CAILRDSSEQYF. Here the CDR3 DNA reads TGTGCCATCCTCCGGGACTCCTCCGAGCAGTACTTC.

The chain couples TRBV11-3 to TRBJ1-2; 8 bases match TRBD1. CDR3 length: 14 residues. Germline assignment: CDR1 SGHNT and CDR2 YENEEA. V trimming: 5 bases; J trimming: 2 bases; junction bases outside the gene matches: 4. CDR3 amino acids: CASSKRTGNYGYTF. CDR3 DNA sequence: TGTGCCAGCAGCAAAAGGACAGGGAACTATGGCTACACCTTC.

V usage is TRBV4-2 and J usage is TRBJ1-3; D is ambiguous. This CDR3 spans 15 amino acids. V shed 4 bases and J shed 1 base, with 11 bases lying between them. Per germline, CDR1 LGHNA and CDR2 YNFKEQ. The CDR3 DNA reads TGTGCCAGCAGCCCTTCGACACTTTCTGGAAACACCATATATTTT. Its protein is CASSPSTLSGNTIYF.

The gene calls are TRBV4-2 and TRBJ1-1; D gene ambiguous. The CDR3 extends over 15 amino acids. V was pared by 4 bases and J by 3 bases, with 15 bases between. Germline V gene sequence: CDR1 LGHNA, CDR2 YNFKEQ. This chain's CDR3 is CASSLLGGTDTEAFF. In nucleotides, the CDR3 is TGTGCCAGCAGCCTCCTTGGAGGTACGGACACTGAAGCTTTCTTT.

The table lists this clone with a count of one. The V call is TRBV27, the J call TRBJ1-2; possibly TRBD1 for D (5 bases). Trimming shortened V by 6 bases and J by 8 bases, and 19 bases separated the two germline ends. The CDR3 length is 14 residues. Per germline, CDR1 MNHEY and CDR2 SMNVEV (reference sequence). DNA for the CDR3: TGTGCCAGCAGGTGGACGGGGACGGGAGAAGGCTACACCTTC. Its translation: CASRWTGTGEGYTF.

This rearrangement joins TRBV29-1 to TRBJ2-1, with 9 nucleotides matching TRBD1. CDR1 is SQVTM, CDR2 ANQGSEA, per germline. The CDR3 spans 13 residues. The junction had 2 bases not matched to a gene; V was cut back by 6 bases and J by 2 bases. The CDR3 is CSVRDRAYNEQFF. The DNA of the CDR3 is TGCAGCGTCCGGGACAGGGCCTACAATGAGCAGTTCTTC.

V and J are TRBV6-4 and TRBJ2-1; TRBD2 matches at 13 bases. The CDR3 totals 16 residues. The germline CDR1 and CDR2 sequences are MRHNA and SNTAGT. V was pared by 5 bases and J by 8 bases, with 9 bases of the junction left unmatched. CDR3 amino acids: CASSPGLAGAVDEQFF. For the CDR3, the DNA is TGTGCCAGCAGTCCAGGACTAGCGGGAGCGGTCGATGAGCAGTTCTTC.

About this clone itself: The sample has other DNA sequences that encode this CDR3 too. This sequence joins TRBV5-6 and TRBJ1-6, with 8 bases lining up with TRBD1. Trimming at V came to 4 bases and at J to 5 bases, leaving 5 bases not matched to a gene. Germline assignment: CDR1 SGHDT and CDR2 YYEEEE. The CDR3 spans 15 residues. The CDR3 DNA reads TGTGCCAGCAGCGGTGAGACAGGGGATAATTCACCCCTCCACTTT. This encodes CASSGETGDNSPLHF.

The chain has TRBV30 and TRBJ2-7; a weak D match, TRBD2 (5 bases). CDR1 GTSNPN and CDR2 SVGIG come from the germline V gene (reference sequence). Deletions cut 0 bases from V and 3 bases from J, with 12 bases between. The CDR3 runs to 14 residues. CDR3 sequence: CAWSVPWSGYEQYF. DNA of the CDR3: TGTGCCTGGAGTGTACCCTGGAGCGGCTACGAGCAGTACTTC.